This T cell receptor beta chain emerged from a study of sequential checkpoint blockade in melanoma. Treatment here: randomized to nivolumab then ipilimumab (arm A) or the reverse (arm B). Live CD3+CD8+ CD19− CD56− cells were sorted from PBMCs. Some clones are missing from TCRdb's copy, which holds only in-frame ones; the method was immunoSEQ multiplex PCR. The table shows some 10,000 clones, with 75% occurring only once. A few counts support this clone. Germline CDR1 and CDR2: SEHNR and FQNEAQ (reference sequence). With 1 base clipped from V and 4 bases from J, the junction kept 2 bases outside the gene matches. This CDR3 has 14 residues.

Sequencing used CD8+ T cells sorted from blood (inferred from file names), obtained from a patient given nivolumab and ipilimumab in sequence. This receptor was taken from a human donor with melanoma. The chain couples TRBV7-9 to TRBJ2-7, with TRBD1 matching 9 bases. CDR3 nucleotides: TGTGCCAGCAGCTTAGTGGACAGGGGTTACGAGCAGTACTTC. This translates into CASSLVDRGYEQYF.